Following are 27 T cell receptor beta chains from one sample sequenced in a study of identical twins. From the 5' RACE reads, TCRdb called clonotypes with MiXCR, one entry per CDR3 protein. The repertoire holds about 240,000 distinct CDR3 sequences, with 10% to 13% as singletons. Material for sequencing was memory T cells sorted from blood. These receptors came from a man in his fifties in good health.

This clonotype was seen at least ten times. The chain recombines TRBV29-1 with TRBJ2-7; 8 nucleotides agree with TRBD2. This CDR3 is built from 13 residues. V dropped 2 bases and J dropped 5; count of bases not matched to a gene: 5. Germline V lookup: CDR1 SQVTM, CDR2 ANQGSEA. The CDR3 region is CSVERAGANEQYF. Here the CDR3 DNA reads TGCAGCGTTGAAAGAGCGGGAGCAAACGAGCAGTACTTC.

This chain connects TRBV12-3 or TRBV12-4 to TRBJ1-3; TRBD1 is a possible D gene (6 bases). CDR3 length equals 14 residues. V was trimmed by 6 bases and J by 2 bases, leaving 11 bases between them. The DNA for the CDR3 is TGTGCCAGCAGCGATTGGACAGCTGGAAACACCATATATTTT. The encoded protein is CASSDWTAGNTIYF.

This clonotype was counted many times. DNA for the CDR3: TGTGCCAGCAAAAAGCGGGACCTTGCCAAAAACATTCAGTACTTC. Translation: CASKKRDLAKNIQYF. J is TRBJ2-4 and V is TRBV6-2 or TRBV6-3; 7 nucleotides agree with TRBD2. CDR3 length equals 15 residues. Germline CDR1 and CDR2: MNHEY and SVGEGT. Germline trimming cut 7 bases from V and 1 base from J; bases unmatched to any gene: 7.

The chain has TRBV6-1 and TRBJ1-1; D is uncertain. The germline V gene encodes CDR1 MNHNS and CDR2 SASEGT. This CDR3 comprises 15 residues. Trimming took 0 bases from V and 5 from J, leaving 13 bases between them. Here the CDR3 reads CASSEAQDRNTEAFF. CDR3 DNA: TGTGCCAGCAGTGAAGCCCAGGACCGCAATACTGAAGCTTTCTTT.

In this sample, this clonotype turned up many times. In DNA, the CDR3 is TGCAGTGCCCAGGCGGCTAGCGGGAGGGATAGGACAGATACGCAGTATTTT. Translated: CSAQAASGRDRTDTQYF. V and J are TRBV20-1 and TRBJ2-3; TRBD2 matches at 12 bases. There are 17 residues in the CDR3. Germline assignment: CDR1 DFQATT and CDR2 SNEGSKA (reference sequence). Trimming took 6 bases from V and 3 from J; bases not matched to a gene: 13.

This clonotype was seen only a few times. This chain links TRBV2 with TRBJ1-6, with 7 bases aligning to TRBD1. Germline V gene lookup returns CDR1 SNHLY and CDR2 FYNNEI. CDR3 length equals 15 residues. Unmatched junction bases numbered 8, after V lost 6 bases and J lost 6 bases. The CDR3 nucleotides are TGTGCCAGCAGGGCCTTGGACAGGTCTAATTCACCCCTCCACTTT. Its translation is CASRALDRSNSPLHF. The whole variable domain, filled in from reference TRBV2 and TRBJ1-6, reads EPEVTQTPSHQVTQMGQEVILRCVPISNHLYFYWYRQILGQKVEFLVSFYNNEISEKSEIFDDQFSVERPDGSNFTLKIRSTKLEDSAMYFCASRALDRSNSPLHFGNGTRLTVT.

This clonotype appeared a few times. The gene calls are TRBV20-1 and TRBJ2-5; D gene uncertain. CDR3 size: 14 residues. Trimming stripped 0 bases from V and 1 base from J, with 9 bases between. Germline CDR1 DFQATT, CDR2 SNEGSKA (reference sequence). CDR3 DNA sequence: TGCAGTGCTAGAGATGGAACTATCCAAGAGACCCAGTACTTC. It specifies CSARDGTIQETQYF.

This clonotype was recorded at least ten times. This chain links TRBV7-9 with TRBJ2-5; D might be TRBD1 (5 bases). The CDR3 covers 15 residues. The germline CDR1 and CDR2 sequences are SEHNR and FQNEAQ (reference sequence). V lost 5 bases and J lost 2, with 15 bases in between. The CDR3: CASSLTGRIQETQYF. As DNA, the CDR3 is TGTGCCAGCAGCCTAACAGGACGGATTCAAGAGACCCAGTACTTC.

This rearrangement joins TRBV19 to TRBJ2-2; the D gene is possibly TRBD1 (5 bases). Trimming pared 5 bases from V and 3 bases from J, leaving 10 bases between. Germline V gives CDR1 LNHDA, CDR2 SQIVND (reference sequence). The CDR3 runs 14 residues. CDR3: CASSAGRDTGELFF. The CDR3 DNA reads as TGTGCCAGTAGTGCAGGGCGCGACACCGGGGAGCTGTTTTTT.

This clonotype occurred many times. The CDR3 region has the DNA TGTGCCACCAGTGATTTGGACCCACTAGCGGGAGAGTCAGATACGCAGTATTTT. Its protein is CATSDLDPLAGESDTQYF. The chain uses TRBV24-1 and TRBJ2-3, with TRBD2 matching 11 bases. Losses at the gene ends were 0 bases for V and 4 bases for J; bases not matched to a gene: 8. Germline V gives CDR1 KGHDR, CDR2 SFDVKD. This CDR3 region has 18 residues.

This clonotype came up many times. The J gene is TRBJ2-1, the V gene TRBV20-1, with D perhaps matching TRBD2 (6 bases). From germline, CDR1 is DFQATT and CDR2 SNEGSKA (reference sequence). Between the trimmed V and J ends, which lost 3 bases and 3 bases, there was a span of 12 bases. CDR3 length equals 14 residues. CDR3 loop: CSASGSGSYNEQFF. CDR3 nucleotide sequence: TGCAGTGCTAGCGGGAGCGGAAGCTACAATGAGCAGTTCTTC.

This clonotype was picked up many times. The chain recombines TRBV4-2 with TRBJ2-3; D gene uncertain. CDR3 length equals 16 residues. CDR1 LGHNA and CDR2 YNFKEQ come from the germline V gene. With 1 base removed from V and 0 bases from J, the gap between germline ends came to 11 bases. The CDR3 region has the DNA TGTGCCAGCAGCCAAGTGGTTCAGGCTAGCACAGATACGCAGTATTTT. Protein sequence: CASSQVVQASTDTQYF.

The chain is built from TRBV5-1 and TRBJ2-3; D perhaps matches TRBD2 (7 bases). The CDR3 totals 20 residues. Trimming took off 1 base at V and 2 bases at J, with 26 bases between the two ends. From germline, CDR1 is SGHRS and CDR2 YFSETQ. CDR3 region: CASSLNGGGRTGAYTDTQYF. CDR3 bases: TGCGCCAGCAGCTTGAATGGGGGGGGCCGAACCGGAGCTTACACAGATACGCAGTATTTT.

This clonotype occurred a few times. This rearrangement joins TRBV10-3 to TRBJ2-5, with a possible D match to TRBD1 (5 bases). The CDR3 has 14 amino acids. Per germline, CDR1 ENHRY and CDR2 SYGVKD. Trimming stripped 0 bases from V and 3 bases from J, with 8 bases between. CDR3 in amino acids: CAISESGREETQYF. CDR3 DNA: TGTGCCATCAGTGAGTCAGGCAGGGAAGAGACCCAGTACTTC.

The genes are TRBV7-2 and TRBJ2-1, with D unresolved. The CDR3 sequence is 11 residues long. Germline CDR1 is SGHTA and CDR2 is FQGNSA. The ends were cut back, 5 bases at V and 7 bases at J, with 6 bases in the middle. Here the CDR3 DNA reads TGTGCCAGCAGCCGAAGGAATGAGCAGTTCTTC. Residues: CASSRRNEQFF.

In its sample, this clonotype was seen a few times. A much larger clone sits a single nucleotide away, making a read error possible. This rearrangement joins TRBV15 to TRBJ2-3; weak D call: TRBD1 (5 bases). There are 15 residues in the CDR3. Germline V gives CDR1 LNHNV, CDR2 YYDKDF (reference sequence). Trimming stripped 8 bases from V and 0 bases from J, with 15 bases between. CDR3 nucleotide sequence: TGTGCCACCGCCCTAGACAGAACCAGCACAGATACGCAGTATTTT. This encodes CATALDRTSTDTQYF. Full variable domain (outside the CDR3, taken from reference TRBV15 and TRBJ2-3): DAMVIQNPRYQVTQFGKPVTLSCSQTLNHNVMYWYQQKSSQAPKLLFHYYDKDFNNEADTPDNFQSRRPNTSFCFLDIRSPGLGDTAMYLCATALDRTSTDTQYFGPGTRLTVL.

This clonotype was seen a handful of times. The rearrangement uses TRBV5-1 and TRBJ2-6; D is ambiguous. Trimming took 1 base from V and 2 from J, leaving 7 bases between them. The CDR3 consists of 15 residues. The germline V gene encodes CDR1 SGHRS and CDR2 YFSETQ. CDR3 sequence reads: CASSLNGAGANVLTF. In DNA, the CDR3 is TGCGCCAGCAGCTTGAATGGGGCTGGGGCCAACGTCCTGACTTTC.

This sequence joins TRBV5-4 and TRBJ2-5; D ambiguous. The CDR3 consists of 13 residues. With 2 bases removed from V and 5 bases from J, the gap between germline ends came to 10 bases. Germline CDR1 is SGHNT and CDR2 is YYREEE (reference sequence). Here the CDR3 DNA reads TGTGCCAGCAGCTTCGTCCAGGATGAGACCCAGTACTTC. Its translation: CASSFVQDETQYF. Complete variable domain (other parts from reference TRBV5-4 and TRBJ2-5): ETGVTQSPTHLIKTRGQQVTLRCSSQSGHNTVSWYQQALGQGPQFIFQYYREEENGRGNFPPRFSGLQFPNYSSELNVNALELDDSALYLCASSFVQDETQYFGPGTRLLVL.

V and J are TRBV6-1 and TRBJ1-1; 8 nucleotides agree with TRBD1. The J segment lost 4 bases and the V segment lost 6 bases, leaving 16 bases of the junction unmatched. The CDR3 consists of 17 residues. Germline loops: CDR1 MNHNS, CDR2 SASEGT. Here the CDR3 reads CASRPKGGTGATTEAFF. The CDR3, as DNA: TGTGCCAGCAGACCCAAAGGGGGGACAGGAGCGACCACTGAAGCTTTCTTT.

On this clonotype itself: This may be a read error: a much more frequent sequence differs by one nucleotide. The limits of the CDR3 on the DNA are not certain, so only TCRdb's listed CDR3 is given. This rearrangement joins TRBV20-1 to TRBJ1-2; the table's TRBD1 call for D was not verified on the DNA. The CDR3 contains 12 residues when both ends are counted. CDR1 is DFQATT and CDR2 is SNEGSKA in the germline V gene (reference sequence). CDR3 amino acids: CSVLGPNYGCTF.

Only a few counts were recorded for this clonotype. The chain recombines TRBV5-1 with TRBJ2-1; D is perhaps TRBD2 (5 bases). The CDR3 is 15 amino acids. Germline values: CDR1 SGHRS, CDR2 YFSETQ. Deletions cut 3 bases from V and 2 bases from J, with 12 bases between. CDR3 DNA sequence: TGCGCCAGCAGCTCGGGAAATTCGGCCTACAATGAGCAGTTCTTC. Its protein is CASSSGNSAYNEQFF.

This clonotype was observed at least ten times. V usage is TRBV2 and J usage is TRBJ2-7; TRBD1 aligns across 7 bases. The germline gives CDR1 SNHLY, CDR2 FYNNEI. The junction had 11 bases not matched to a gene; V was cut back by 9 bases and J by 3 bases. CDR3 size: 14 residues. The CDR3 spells CASLFGTDHYEQYF. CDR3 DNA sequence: TGTGCCAGTTTATTCGGGACAGACCACTACGAGCAGTACTTC.

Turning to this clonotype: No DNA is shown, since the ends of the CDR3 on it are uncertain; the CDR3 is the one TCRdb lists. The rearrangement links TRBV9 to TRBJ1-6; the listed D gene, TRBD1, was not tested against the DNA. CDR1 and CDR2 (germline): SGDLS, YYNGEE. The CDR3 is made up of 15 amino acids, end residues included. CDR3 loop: CASSVGPGMESPLHF.

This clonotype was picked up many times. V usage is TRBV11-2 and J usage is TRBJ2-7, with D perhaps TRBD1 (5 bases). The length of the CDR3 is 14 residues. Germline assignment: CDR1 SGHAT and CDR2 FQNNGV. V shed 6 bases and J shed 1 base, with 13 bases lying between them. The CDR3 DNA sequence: TGTGCCAGCAGTCCTCAGGGTAGATCCTACGAGCAGTACTTC. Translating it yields CASSPQGRSYEQYF.

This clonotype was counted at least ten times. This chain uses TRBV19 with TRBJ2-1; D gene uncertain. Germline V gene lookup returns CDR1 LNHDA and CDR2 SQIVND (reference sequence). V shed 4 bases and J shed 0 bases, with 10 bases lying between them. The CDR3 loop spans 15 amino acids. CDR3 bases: TGTGCCAGTAGTAGCTCCATAAGCTCCTACAATGAGCAGTTCTTC. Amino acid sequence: CASSSSISSYNEQFF.

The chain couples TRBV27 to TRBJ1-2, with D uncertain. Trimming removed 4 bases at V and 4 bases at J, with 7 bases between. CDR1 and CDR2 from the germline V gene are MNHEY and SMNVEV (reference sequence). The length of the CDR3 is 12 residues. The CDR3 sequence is CASSSLGYGYTF. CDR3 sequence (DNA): TGTGCCAGCAGTTCTCTGGGCTATGGCTACACCTTC.

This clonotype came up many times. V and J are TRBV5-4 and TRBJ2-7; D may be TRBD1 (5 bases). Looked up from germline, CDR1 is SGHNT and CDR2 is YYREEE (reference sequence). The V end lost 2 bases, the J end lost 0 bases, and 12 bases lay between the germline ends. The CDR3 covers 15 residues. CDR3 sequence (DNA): TGTGCCAGCAGCTTTGCCCCGCAGGGCTCCTACGAGCAGTACTTC. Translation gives CASSFAPQGSYEQYF.